This T cell receptor (beta chain) came from a study of Ad26.COV2.S vaccination and SARS-CoV-2 variants. Study-level background: The authors gave Ad26.COV2.S intramuscularly, either once or twice 56 days apart.

This clone occurred once. Noted treatment: 15 to 20 received Ad26.COV2.S at low or high dose, single or two shots; five or six received placebo; per-sample allocation not given. All samples were drawn on day 63, counting from the first vaccine or placebo injection. An adult aged 18-55 years in Boston served as the donor. The CDR3 extends over 17 amino acids. Germline-derived CDR1 and CDR2 are KGHSH and LQKENI. J was trimmed by 4 bases and V by 6 bases; bases with no gene match: 14. The protocol was immunoSEQ multiplex PCR, while the TCRdb copy is restricted to in-frame clones and leaves out a portion. Of about 350,000 clones in the sample, roughly 81% are singletons; the top ten hold roughly 3.5%.

This receptor was identified in a person aged 18-60 years who received the Ad26.COV2.S COVID-19 vaccine or a placebo. V usage is TRBV18 and J usage is TRBJ2-2; the match to TRBD1 covers 7 bases. The source material was peripheral blood, sampled in a trial of Ad26.COV2.S vaccine versus placebo. The CDR3 region is CASSPTFPGQSTGELFF. The CDR3 DNA reads TGTGCCAGCTCCCCGACCTTTCCGGGACAGAGCACCGGGGAGCTGTTTTTT.